This T cell receptor (beta chain) came from a study of blood T cell repertoires in COVID-19. About the research overall: Researchers got acute and convalescent COVID-19 samples from the United States, Italy and Spain. T cells, B-cell-depleted T cells, or PBMCs supplied cDNA or gDNA.

CDR3 length: 15 residues. Germline V lookup: CDR1 PRHDT, CDR2 FYEKMQ (reference sequence). J gave up 7 bases and V 7 bases, and 11 bases lay outside the gene matches. Data came from immunoSEQ multiplex PCR; TCRdb stores just in-frame clones and leaves some out. The sample holds approximately 89,000 clones, 90% to 95% seen once. The J gene is TRBJ2-1, the V gene TRBV13; 9 positions agree with TRBD2. Sequencing was performed on peripheral blood. The receptor's source is a human donor with active COVID-19. The donor label of this sample is uncertain. Written as DNA, the CDR3 is TGTGCCAGCACCATCAGAGGGACTAGCAGGAATGAGCAGTTCTTC. It is translated as CASTIRGTSRNEQFF.